The rows below give T cell receptor beta chains drawn from one sample of a study of T-cell reconstitution after alpha-beta-depleted transplantation in children. Via MiXCR, TCRdb re-called the PCR reads, giving one row per CDR3 protein. The data contain 5,000 to 6,500 distinct CDR3 sequences, about 15% of them singletons. Specimen: PBMCs, collected before TCRalphabeta/CD19-depleted stem cell transplant. The receptors were sampled from a boy under 18 with acute lymphoblastic leukemia, due to receive a stem cell transplant. Each CDR3 is given with its conserved first and last residue. Each record gives: V gene, D gene, J gene, clone size, CDR3 protein, CDR3 DNA. The D gene is left open where the match is weak. Clone size, where shown, is once, few, many, or a class for clones that have expanded.

TRBV7-9,.,TRBJ1-1,many,CASSTGSWGAFF,TGTGCCAGCAGCACCGGGTCTTGGGGAGCTTTCTTT
TRBV7-2,TRBD1,TRBJ1-4,large,CASSRDRGHNEKLFF,TGTGCCAGCAGCCGGGACAGGGGGCATAATGAAAAACTGTTTTTT
TRBV20-1,.,TRBJ2-7,once,CSANADPNEQYF,TGCAGTGCTAACGCCGATCCCAACGAGCAGTACTTC
TRBV5-1,.,TRBJ2-7,.,CASSLLGLRADEQYF,TGCGCCAGCAGCTTGCTCGGGCTCCGTGCAGACGAGCAGTACTTC
TRBV15,.,TRBJ1-5,.,CATSSDGCGYQPQHF,TGTGCCACCAGCAGCGACGGGTGCGGCTATCAGCCCCAGCATTTT
TRBV18,.,TRBJ2-1,few,CASSQEGAGYNEQFF,TGTGCCAGCTCCCAGGAGGGGGCAGGCTACAATGAGCAGTTCTTC
TRBV20-1,TRBD2,TRBJ2-1,medium-sized,CSTTGTSGSKLNEQFF,TGCAGTACTACGGGGACTAGCGGGAGTAAATTGAATGAGCAGTTCTTC
TRBV11-3,TRBD2,TRBJ2-1,.,CASSSAGGGGSNEQFF,TGTGCCAGCAGTTCCGCCGGGGGGGGAGGATCGAATGAGCAGTTCTTC
TRBV14,.,TRBJ1-6,many,CASSRPQGGGSPLHF,TGTGCCAGCAGCCGCCCACAGGGCGGCGGATCACCCCTCCACTTT
TRBV11-1,TRBD2,TRBJ2-7,many,CASSLARLAGFEGMGALYEQYF,TGTGCCAGCAGCTTAGCCCGACTAGCGGGGTTTGAGGGTATGGGTGCCCTCTACGAGCAGTACTTC
TRBV12-3/TRBV12-4,TRBD2,TRBJ2-3,many,CASSFVERAGYTQYF,TGTGCCAGCAGTTTTGTCGAGAGAGCGGGATATACGCAGTATTTT
TRBV7-6,.,TRBJ2-7,medium-sized,CASSLATGYEQYF,TGTGCCAGCAGCTTAGCTACGGGCTACGAGCAGTACTTC
TRBV7-3,TRBD2,TRBJ2-7,medium-sized,CASSTGTSGVWEQYF,TGTGCCAGCAGCACCGGGACTAGCGGGGTATGGGAGCAGTACTTC
TRBV20-1,.,TRBJ1-1,medium-sized,CSASSTADTEAFF,TGCAGTGCTAGCAGTACAGCTGACACTGAAGCTTTCTTT
TRBV19,TRBD2,TRBJ2-7,.,CASSTRGRGSGSYEQYF,TGTGCCAGTAGTACCCGCGGGCGTGGTAGCGGGAGCTACGAGCAGTACTTC
TRBV24-1,.,TRBJ1-5,medium-sized,CATSVEGSNQPQHF,TGTGCCACCAGTGTGGAGGGAAGCAATCAGCCCCAGCATTTT
TRBV6-6,TRBD1,TRBJ2-1,medium-sized,CASSWDSEQFF,TGTGCCAGCAGCTGGGACAGCGAGCAGTTCTTC
TRBV6-2/TRBV6-3,.,TRBJ1-1,medium-sized,CASSSRQSMNTEAFF,TGTGCCAGCAGTTCCCGACAGAGCATGAACACTGAAGCTTTCTTT
TRBV20-1,.,TRBJ2-1,medium-sized,CSARVGFGNTAQGSYNEQFF,TGCAGTGCTAGAGTGGGCTTCGGGAACACCGCTCAGGGCTCCTACAATGAGCAGTTCTTC
TRBV19,TRBD1,TRBJ1-1,many,CASSIRTGGMNTEAFF,TGTGCCAGTAGTATCCGGACAGGGGGCATGAACACTGAAGCTTTCTTT
TRBV12-3/TRBV12-4,.,TRBJ2-1,.,CASSLLSEQFF,TGTGCCAGCAGTTTACTGAGTGAGCAGTTCTTC
TRBV7-8,.,TRBJ1-5,many,CASSPRGGDSNQPQHF,TGTGCCAGCAGCCCCCGGGGTGGGGATAGCAATCAGCCCCAGCATTTT
TRBV5-6,TRBD1,TRBJ1-1,few,CASSFLAGGGFGTEAFF,TGTGCCAGCAGCTTCTTAGCAGGGGGCGGGTTCGGCACTGAAGCTTTCTTT
TRBV4-1,TRBD1,TRBJ2-6,many,CASSQGQGRSGANVLTF,TGCGCCAGCAGCCAGGGACAGGGGAGATCTGGGGCCAACGTCCTGACTTTC
TRBV7-9,.,TRBJ2-3,many,CASSLRRGGADTQYF,TGTGCCAGCAGCTTAAGAAGGGGCGGGGCAGATACGCAGTATTTT
TRBV27,.,TRBJ1-1,medium-sized,CASSPDRFMNTEAFF,TGTGCCAGCAGTCCCGACAGGTTTATGAACACTGAAGCTTTCTTT
TRBV18,TRBD2,TRBJ2-3,.,CASSPYSGSAPDTQYF,TGTGCCAGCTCACCATATAGCGGGTCCGCCCCAGATACGCAGTATTTT
TRBV3-1,TRBD2,TRBJ2-1,many,CASSPGGGSYNEQFF,TGTGCCAGCAGCCCGGGAGGCGGGAGCTACAATGAGCAGTTCTTC
TRBV6-2/TRBV6-3,TRBD2,TRBJ2-3,medium-sized,CASRLLAGTDTQYF,TGTGCCAGCAGGCTCCTAGCGGGCACAGATACGCAGTATTTT
TRBV5-4,.,TRBJ2-1,medium-sized,CASSSGGDSYNEQFF,TGTGCCAGCAGCTCCGGCGGGGACTCCTACAATGAGCAGTTCTTC
TRBV2,.,TRBJ2-1,many,CASSTSDYNEQFF,TGTGCCAGCAGTACATCCGACTACAATGAGCAGTTCTTC
TRBV5-6,.,TRBJ2-7,medium-sized,CASSLVGDEQYF,TGTGCCAGCAGCTTGGTCGGGGACGAGCAGTACTTC
TRBV5-1,TRBD1,TRBJ2-3,medium-sized,CASSSGTGGSTDTQYF,TGCGCCAGCAGCTCCGGGACAGGGGGGAGCACAGATACGCAGTATTTT
TRBV11-1,TRBD1,TRBJ1-5,medium-sized,CASSLGQGPNQPQHF,TGTGCCAGCAGCTTAGGACAGGGACCGAATCAGCCCCAGCATTTT
TRBV5-1,TRBD1,TRBJ1-1,.,CASSLGTGGGTEAFF,TGCGCCAGCAGCTTGGGGACAGGGGGTGGGACTGAAGCTTTCTTT
TRBV25-1,TRBD1,TRBJ2-5,few,CASSRQGGRETQYF,TGTGCCAGCAGTCGACAGGGCGGTCGAGAGACCCAGTACTTC
TRBV7-9,.,TRBJ2-3,many,CASSPNEEGARTDTQYF,TGTGCCAGCAGCCCCAACGAGGAAGGGGCTCGCACAGATACGCAGTATTTT
TRBV7-9,.,TRBJ2-3,large,CASSPVADTQYF,TGTGCCAGCAGCCCCGTGGCGGATACGCAGTATTTT
TRBV4-3,.,TRBJ2-6,medium-sized,CASSQDRIGVLSGANVLTF,TGCGCCAGCAGCCAAGATCGGATAGGTGTTCTATCTGGGGCCAACGTCCTGACTTTC
TRBV6-5,.,TRBJ2-6,medium-sized,CASRRAGANVLTF,TGTGCCAGCAGACGGGCCGGGGCCAACGTCCTGACTTTC
TRBV27,.,TRBJ2-1,few,CASSPAESSYNEQFF,TGTGCCAGCAGTCCAGCGGAGAGCTCCTACAATGAGCAGTTCTTC
TRBV5-5,TRBD1,TRBJ1-1,.,CASSRTLTGASNTEAFF,TGTGCCAGCAGCCGGACGTTGACAGGGGCCTCGAACACTGAAGCTTTCTTT
TRBV5-6,TRBD1,TRBJ2-6,medium-sized,CASSLRDRVLGGANVLTF,TGTGCCAGCAGCTTGAGGGACAGGGTTTTGGGTGGGGCCAACGTCCTGACTTTC
TRBV28,TRBD1,TRBJ1-4,many,CASSSYRGINEKLFF,TGTGCCAGCAGTTCGTACAGGGGAATTAATGAAAAACTGTTTTTT
TRBV5-6,.,TRBJ1-5,many,CASSPAPTGNQPQHF,TGTGCCAGCAGCCCAGCCCCCACAGGCAATCAGCCCCAGCATTTT